The 20 T cell receptor beta chains presented below share a single source sample, sequenced in a study of sequential checkpoint blockade in melanoma. TCRdb keeps only in-frame clones here, not all; method: immunoSEQ multiplex PCR. The repertoire holds about 2,300 clones, with less than 25% as singletons. Indicated treatment: randomized to nivolumab then ipilimumab (arm A) or the reverse (arm B). The specimen comprised tumor tissue (inferred from file names), sampled from a patient given nivolumab and ipilimumab in sequence. The receptors were gathered from a human donor with melanoma.

In this sample, this clone is medium-sized. The chain recombines TRBV9 with TRBJ2-1; D uncertain. V dropped 1 base and J dropped 6 bases, with 8 bases sitting between them. There are 13 residues in the CDR3. Germline V lookup: CDR1 SGDLS, CDR2 YYNGEE. The CDR3 is CASSVIQANEQFF. CDR3 DNA sequence: TGTGCCAGCAGCGTAATCCAGGCCAATGAGCAGTTCTTC.

This clone was found a few times. The gene calls are TRBV29-1 and TRBJ1-2; D unresolved. V was shortened by 5 bases and J by 4 bases, with 11 bases between the two germline ends. CDR1 and CDR2 (germline): SQVTM, ANQGSEA. The CDR3 sequence is 12 residues long. CDR3 in DNA: TGCAGCGTTACAGACGGCCCCTATGGCTACACCTTC. Its protein is CSVTDGPYGYTF.

The V call is TRBV6-8, the J call TRBJ2-3; 7 bases agree with TRBD2. J lost 2 bases, V lost 5 bases, and 4 bases had no gene match. CDR1 and CDR2 (germline): MNHGY, SAAAGT. CDR3 length equals 14 residues. The CDR3 DNA is TGTGCCAGCAGTGTCGGGACTACCACAGATACGCAGTATTTT. Residues: CASSVGTTTDTQYF.

This clone was detected many times. The rearrangement links TRBV7-2 to TRBJ1-1; D unresolved. Germline CDR1 is SGHTA and CDR2 is FQGNSA. The V and J ends lost 5 bases and 8 bases respectively, with 15 bases between them. The CDR3 totals 13 residues. The CDR3 DNA follows: TGTGCCAGCAGCCCACGTTACGGGTGGGAAGCTTTCTTT. It translates to CASSPRYGWEAFF.

The CDR3 loop is CASSLEQGVTEAFF. The CDR3 DNA sequence: TGCGCCAGCAGCTTGGAACAGGGGGTCACTGAAGCTTTCTTT. The rearrangement joins TRBV5-1 to TRBJ1-1; 8 bases are a match to TRBD1. Germline loops: CDR1 SGHRS, CDR2 YFSETQ. J was trimmed by 4 bases and V by 0 bases; bases with no gene match: 2. The CDR3 consists of 14 residues.

The sample holds a few counts of this clone. The chain combines TRBV5-1 with TRBJ1-3; D is ambiguous. The CDR3 consists of 16 residues. CDR1 and CDR2 (germline): SGHRS, YFSETQ. V was pared by 4 bases and J by 3 bases, with 17 bases between. Here the CDR3 DNA reads TGCGCCAGCAGCGTCGCGGCGCTGGACCTTGGAAACACCATATATTTT. It codes for CASSVAALDLGNTIYF.

Within the sample, this clone is medium-sized. The chain couples TRBV11-3 to TRBJ1-6, with no clear D. Looked up from germline, CDR1 is SGHNT and CDR2 is YENEEA. V was trimmed by 5 bases and J by 6 bases, leaving 14 bases between them. This CDR3 is built from 15 residues. The CDR3 sequence is CASSPRGTFNSPLHF. The CDR3 bases are TGTGCCAGCAGCCCCCGGGGAACCTTTAATTCACCCCTCCACTTT.

This clone was seen more than once but under ten times. The V call is TRBV6-8, the J call TRBJ2-3, with 11 bases lining up with TRBD2. V was pared by 2 bases and J by 3 bases, with 7 bases of the junction left unmatched. The CDR3 is made up of 17 amino acids. CDR1 and CDR2 (germline): MNHGY, SAAAGT. The CDR3: CASSYPRASGGTDTQYF. The CDR3 DNA is TGTGCCAGCAGTTACCCCCGGGCTAGCGGGGGGACAGATACGCAGTATTTT.

The V call is TRBV19, the J call TRBJ2-3, with TRBD2 matching 8 bases. Losses at the gene ends were 3 bases for V and 1 base for J; bases not matched to a gene: 12. CDR1 LNHDA and CDR2 SQIVND come from the germline V gene (reference sequence). The CDR3 is made up of 18 amino acids. The CDR3 nucleotides are TGTGCCAGTAGTATCATAGTGGCGAGCGGGAGAGGCACAGATACGCAGTATTTT. Translating it yields CASSIIVASGRGTDTQYF.

This clone is medium-sized within its sample. V gene TRBV11-3 combines with J gene TRBJ2-7, with TRBD2 matching 7 bases. Trimming cost V 4 bases and J 0 bases; bases outside gene matches: 3. The CDR3 is made up of 14 amino acids. Per the germline V gene, CDR1 is SGHNT and CDR2 is YENEEA. In DNA, the CDR3 is TGTGCCAGCAGCTCACTAGCGTCCTCCTACGAGCAGTACTTC. It translates to CASSSLASSYEQYF.

The rearrangement uses TRBV18 and TRBJ1-1; maybe TRBD1 (5 bases). Per germline, CDR1 KGHSH and CDR2 LQKENI. There are 14 residues in the CDR3. V was trimmed by 6 bases and J by 4 bases, leaving 15 bases between them. The CDR3 here is CASSPGRVGTEAFF. The CDR3 nucleotides are TGTGCCAGCTCTCCAGGGAGGGTAGGCACTGAAGCTTTCTTT.

The J gene is TRBJ2-6, the V gene TRBV9; D unresolved. V shed 4 bases and J shed 0 bases, with 11 bases lying between them. Germline CDR1 reads SGDLS; CDR2 reads YYNGEE. CDR3 length equals 16 residues. In DNA form, the CDR3 reads TGTGCCAGCAGCCTTATCTCCCCCTCTGGGGCCAACGTCCTGACTTTC. It is translated as CASSLISPSGANVLTF.

This clone appeared a single time. The chain carries TRBV5-1 and TRBJ2-5; D possibly matches TRBD1 or TRBD2 (5 bases each). The CDR3 has 15 residues. V lost 0 bases and J lost 5, with 14 bases in between. Germline CDR1 reads SGHRS; CDR2 reads YFSETQ. The CDR3 region is CASSLAWGSRETQYF. The CDR3 region has the DNA TGCGCCAGCAGCTTGGCATGGGGGAGTCGGGAGACCCAGTACTTC. Looking up the rest from reference TRBV5-1 and TRBJ2-5 gives the full variable domain: KAGVTQTPRYLIKTRGQQVTLSCSPISGHRSVSWYQQTPGQGLQFLFEYFSETQRNKGNFPGRFSGRQFSNSRSEMNVSTLELGDSALYLCASSLAWGSRETQYFGPGTRLLVL.

The gene calls are TRBV29-1 and TRBJ2-1; 9 nucleotides line up with TRBD1. CDR3 length: 16 residues. Germline assignment: CDR1 SQVTM and CDR2 ANQGSEA. V lost 6 bases to trimming and J lost 6 bases; unmatched junction nucleotides: 15. In DNA form, the CDR3 reads TGCAGCGTCGAGGGACAGGGCCACACTCTCGGCAATGAGCAGTTCTTC. Its translation is CSVEGQGHTLGNEQFF.

This clone was detected only a few times. The V call is TRBV6-1, the J call TRBJ2-2; the D gene is possibly TRBD1 (5 bases). CDR3 size: 18 residues. Germline CDR1 and CDR2: MNHNS and SASEGT. V gave up 0 bases and J gave up 0 bases, with 14 bases separating them. The CDR3 nucleotides read TGTGCCAGCAGTGAAGCCCTAAGGTGGGGCGCGAACACCGGGGAGCTGTTTTTT. Amino acids: CASSEALRWGANTGELFF.

This clone was picked up a small number of times. The CDR3 coding sequence is TGTGCCACACGCTTTTCGCGGTTTTCGGGACAGGGGACTGGAAACACCATATATTTT. Protein product: CATRFSRFSGQGTGNTIYF. J is TRBJ1-3 and V is TRBV6-8; 10 positions match TRBD1. Germline V gives CDR1 MNHGY, CDR2 SAAAGT. V shed 10 bases, J shed 2 bases, and the junction held 20 bases outside the gene matches. CDR3 length: 19 amino acids.

This clone is judged medium-sized (0.01 to 0.1%). The V and J genes are TRBV11-3 and TRBJ2-3, with 7 bases aligning to TRBD1. The CDR3 contains 15 residues. CDR1 is SGHNT, CDR2 YENEEA, per germline. Trimming removed 5 bases from V and 2 bases from J; junction bases left unmatched: 7. The CDR3 is CASSRGQATTDTQYF. The CDR3 DNA sequence: TGTGCCAGCAGCCGCGGACAGGCGACCACAGATACGCAGTATTTT.

In this sample, this clone turned up a few times. The V gene is TRBV6-8, the J gene TRBJ1-5, with TRBD1 matching 7 bases. This CDR3 is built from 13 residues. The junction had 5 bases not matched to a gene; V was cut back by 6 bases and J by 6 bases. Germline V gene sequence: CDR1 MNHGY, CDR2 SAAAGT. Written as DNA, the CDR3 is TGTGCCAGCAGCACAGGGGTCCCTCAGCCCCAGCATTTT. It yields the protein CASSTGVPQPQHF.

The chain couples TRBV6-8 to TRBJ1-6; TRBD1 is a possible D gene (6 bases). V was cut by 11 bases and J by 10 bases, with 21 bases left in between. CDR1 MNHGY and CDR2 SAAAGT come from the germline V gene. The CDR3 length is 14 residues. The CDR3 reads CAALRGTDGSPLHF. CDR3 DNA: TGTGCCGCACTTAGGGGGACCGACGGATCACCCCTCCACTTT.

This clone is medium-sized (0.01 to 0.1%) in the sample. The V and J genes are TRBV11-3 and TRBJ2-7, with 9 bases identical to TRBD2. The V and J ends lost 5 bases and 3 bases, in that order; junction bases with no gene match: 8. Germline V CDR1 and CDR2: SGHNT, YENEEA. The CDR3 covers 15 residues. The CDR3, as DNA: TGTGCCAGCAGCCCACGACTAGCGGAGAACTACGAGCAGTACTTC. This codes for CASSPRLAENYEQYF.